This TCR beta chain was sequenced in a study of cytotoxic CD8 clonotypes in ibrutinib-treated CLL. Looking at the study overall: Within the patient group, eleven to twelve were relapsed/refractory and approximately 14 treatment-naive, and approximately 17 were IGHV unmutated.

The data were produced by immunoSEQ multiplex PCR, yet TCRdb's version contains in-frame clones alone and is incomplete. The table has 130,000 to 150,000 clones, 79% seen once. The CDR3 runs 13 residues. J was trimmed by 7 bases and V by 0 bases; bases with no gene match: 0. Germline CDR1 is GTSNPN and CDR2 is SVGIG (reference sequence). Study-level points and caveats: Higher clonality was seen at ibrutinib response and a return toward baseline at progression. The times at which samples were taken varied between sustained-remission and progressing patients. Public clonotypes were rare and shrank or held steady on treatment.

Concerning this clone: The antigen remains unidentified.

The sample here was PBMCs, taken after 12 months of ibrutinib treatment. This chain uses TRBV30 with TRBJ2-1; 10 positions agree with TRBD2. This TCR was recovered from a human donor with chronic lymphocytic leukemia. CDR3 sequence: CAWSVAGGNEQFF. DNA of the CDR3: TGTGCCTGGAGTGTAGCGGGGGGGAATGAGCAGTTCTTC.